This T cell receptor (beta chain) was captured by sequencing in a study of cytomegalovirus exposure and HLA in healthy donors. General study results and limits: According to a subsequent analysis, TCR clusters from the first cohort were inclined to appear together in the 100 to 150 validation repertoires.

On this clone itself: No antigen is known for it.

V shed 4 bases and J 4 bases; nucleotides not matched to a gene: 5. The CDR3 consists of 14 residues. CDR1 is MNHEY, CDR2 SVGAGI, per germline. Method: immunoSEQ multiplex PCR; TCRdb's copy keeps in-frame clones and lacks some. The sample shows more than 250,000 clones, approximately 86% of them seen only once. Sequenced input: PBMCs. The receptor's source is a woman aged 30 to 39 in good health and CMV-seropositive. The rearrangement uses TRBV6-5 and TRBJ2-7; 9 bases match TRBD2. CDR3 DNA: TGTGCCAGCAGTTTGGCTAGCGGGGCTTACGAGCAGTACTTC. Its protein product is CASSLASGAYEQYF.